This T cell receptor beta chain was retrieved from a study of tumor-infiltrating lymphocytes in localized non-small cell lung cancer. About the research overall: Resected tumor was paired with non-adjacent uninvolved lung from the same patient.

Clones were sequenced by immunoSEQ multiplex PCR, and TCRdb holds only the in-frame ones, with some missing. Among roughly 10,000 clones listed, about 62% were seen once. This clone was seen just once. What it binds is unknown. From germline, CDR1 is MNHNY and CDR2 SVGAGI (reference sequence). Unmatched junction bases numbered 8, after V lost 5 bases and J lost 2 bases. CDR3 length equals 15 residues. Broader study findings: Technical variation could not be separated from intratumor heterogeneity here. No T-cell fraction difference was seen between IM1 and IM2 tumors.

This rearrangement joins TRBV6-6 to TRBJ2-7; TRBD1 matches 8 bases. This TCR was sampled from a human donor with non-small cell lung cancer. Sequencing was done on a sample of uninvolved lung tissue not adjacent to the tumor. The CDR3 is CASSTMTGATYEQYF. In DNA form, the CDR3 reads TGTGCCAGCAGTACGATGACAGGGGCTACCTACGAGCAGTACTTC.